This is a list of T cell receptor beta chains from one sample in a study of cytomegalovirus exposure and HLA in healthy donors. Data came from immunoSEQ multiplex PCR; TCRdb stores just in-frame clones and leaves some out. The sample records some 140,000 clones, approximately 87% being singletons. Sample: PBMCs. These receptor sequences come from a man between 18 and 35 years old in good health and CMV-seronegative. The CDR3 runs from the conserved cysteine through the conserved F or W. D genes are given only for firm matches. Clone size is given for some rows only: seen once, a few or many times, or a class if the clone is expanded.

TGCGCCAGCAGCCAAGACAGGGGGCGCGAAGATACGCAGTATTTT	CASSQDRGREDTQYF	TRBV5-1	TRBJ2-3	many	TRBD1
TGCGCCAGCAGCTTGCAGGGTGCCGAGACCCAGTACTTC	CASSLQGAETQYF	TRBV5-1	TRBJ2-5	NA	NA
TGTGCCAGCAGCGCGGGAGGGGGCGCAGATACGCAGTATTTT	CASSAGGGADTQYF	TRBV7-8	TRBJ2-3	NA	TRBD2
TGTGCCAGCAGCCAACAAGGGGAACCCTCCTACGAGCAGTACTTC	CASSQQGEPSYEQYF	TRBV16	TRBJ2-7	NA	NA
TGTGCTAGTGGTTGGGGGAGGGACAGGGGGCCTCTCTCTGGAAACACCATATATTTT	CASGWGRDRGPLSGNTIYF	TRBV12-5	TRBJ1-3	NA	TRBD1
TGTGCCAGCAGCTTAGTCTCACAGGCCGGCTCTGGAAACACCATATATTTT	CASSLVSQAGSGNTIYF	TRBV11-2	TRBJ1-3	NA	NA
TGTGCCAGCAGCTTTAGGGACAGACTCCAAGAGACCCAGTACTTC	CASSFRDRLQETQYF	TRBV7-7	TRBJ2-5	NA	TRBD1
TGTGCCAGCAGCGTAGACAGCAGCACAGATACGCAGTATTTT	CASSVDSSTDTQYF	TRBV9	TRBJ2-3	NA	NA
TGTGCCAGCAGCCCCGGACAGGGATCGGCCTATGGCTACACCTTC	CASSPGQGSAYGYTF	TRBV7-2	TRBJ1-2	NA	TRBD1
TGTGCCAGCATCCAGGCAGGCTCCTCCTACGAGCAGTACTTC	CASIQAGSSYEQYF	TRBV28	TRBJ2-7	NA	NA
TGTGCCAGCGGGAGGGGAAGGGGGCCCCAGCATTTT	CASGRGRGPQHF	TRBV2	TRBJ1-5	NA	NA
TGTGCCAGCAGCCCTAGACGGGAGAACACCGGGGAGCTGTTTTTT	CASSPRRENTGELFF	TRBV11-1	TRBJ2-2	NA	NA
TGCGCCAGCAGCCCCCCAGGACAGGCCAACTCTGGGGCCAACGTCCTGACTTTC	CASSPPGQANSGANVLTF	TRBV5-1	TRBJ2-6	NA	TRBD1
TGTGCCAGCATCCCCGGGTGGGGAGGGCGGGACTATGGCTACACCTTC	CASIPGWGGRDYGYTF	TRBV11-2	TRBJ1-2	NA	NA
TGCAGCGTGGATGGACAGGGGGTTCGGTACAATGAGCAGTTCTTC	CSVDGQGVRYNEQFF	TRBV29-1	TRBJ2-1	NA	TRBD1
TGCAGCGGCGGGACTAGCGGGGTGAATGAGCAGTTCTTC	CSGGTSGVNEQFF	TRBV29-1	TRBJ2-1	once	TRBD2
TGTGCCAGCAGCCCGGGACAGGGTCGTGGCTACACCTTC	CASSPGQGRGYTF	TRBV6-1	TRBJ1-2	once	TRBD1
TGTGCCAGCTCATCAGGACGGAGGGGAAATTCACCCCTCCACTTT	CASSSGRRGNSPLHF	TRBV18	TRBJ1-6	NA	NA
TGTGCCAGCAGGCCTAGCGCCCCCCTAACACGCGGCTACACCTTC	CASRPSAPLTRGYTF	TRBV7-2	TRBJ1-2	once	NA
TGTGCCAGCAGCTTAGGCGCGGGGGCTGGATACAATGAGCAGTTCTTC	CASSLGAGAGYNEQFF	TRBV7-8	TRBJ2-1	few	NA
TGTGCCAGCAGCTCTGGGCCGTTTCCCGAGCAGTACTTC	CASSSGPFPEQYF	TRBV7-2	TRBJ2-7	NA	NA
TGTGCCAGCAGCTTAGGCCCCGGGACAGGGTTATATGGCTACACCTTC	CASSLGPGTGLYGYTF	TRBV11-2	TRBJ1-2	NA	TRBD1
TGTGCCAGCAGCCCTGGGGCAGGGGGCTCCTACAATGAGCAGTTCTTC	CASSPGAGGSYNEQFF	TRBV7-7	TRBJ2-1	NA	TRBD1
TGTGCCAGCAAGAGGGCGGGTAGCACTGAAGCTTTCTTT	CASKRAGSTEAFF	TRBV28	TRBJ1-1	once	NA
TGCGCCAGCTTCGGTGGGAGCGGGGGATCGGATACGCAGTATTTT	CASFGGSGGSDTQYF	TRBV5-1	TRBJ2-3	NA	TRBD2
TGTGCCAGCAGCACCCCGGAACTACCCGCCGGCATTCACTTC	CASSTPELPAGIHF	TRBV7-9	TRBJ2-5	NA	NA
TGCGCCAGCAGTCTCGGGGGAGCAAACAATGAGCAGTTCTTC	CASSLGGANNEQFF	TRBV5-1	TRBJ2-1	once	NA
TGCGCCAGCAGCCAAAACAGGTATACGCAGTATTTT	CASSQNRYTQYF	TRBV4-3	TRBJ2-3	NA	NA
TGCGCCAGCAGCCAAGATGTTAGTGGATGGCGGGAGCACACCGGGGAGCTGTTTTTT	CASSQDVSGWREHTGELFF	TRBV4-3	TRBJ2-2	NA	TRBD2
TGTGCCAGCAGCAAGACTTCGGGAGGGGGGACCGGGGAGCTGTTTTTT	CASSKTSGGGTGELFF	TRBV7-9	TRBJ2-2	NA	TRBD2
TGTGCCAGCAGCCCCTCCGGGGTCGCGCTAACCCCCCACTTC	CASSPSGVALTPHF	TRBV7-2	TRBJ2-7	many	NA
TGTGCCAGCTCCCAAAGCGACGGTGAGCAGTTCTTC	CASSQSDGEQFF	TRBV6-1	TRBJ2-1	NA	NA
TGTGCCAGCAGCCCGGGTGAGAGGGGACAGGGGACCCTCGTGAGCAATCAGCCCCAGCATTTT	CASSPGERGQGTLVSNQPQHF	TRBV7-8	TRBJ1-5	NA	TRBD1
TGCGCCAGCAGCCAAGTGGATGACAGCGAGCAGTACTTC	CASSQVDDSEQYF	TRBV4-3	TRBJ2-7	NA	NA
TGTGCCAGCAGTACAGGGGGGACAGATACGCAGTATTTT	CASSTGGTDTQYF	TRBV25-1	TRBJ2-3	NA	TRBD1
TGTGCCAGCAGCTTAGGGAGCGGGATTAACACCGGGGAGCTGTTTTTT	CASSLGSGINTGELFF	TRBV7-6	TRBJ2-2	NA	TRBD2
TGTGCCAGCAGTTTAGGGAGGGGTCGCGTCTATGGCTACACCTTC	CASSLGRGRVYGYTF	TRBV27	TRBJ1-2	NA	NA
TGTGCCAGCAGCCCCGGCGGGGACCTGCCCTACGAGCAGTACTTC	CASSPGGDLPYEQYF	TRBV5-6	TRBJ2-7	NA	NA
TGCGCCAGCAGCTCCGTACGGGGAAGTAATGAGCAGTTCTTC	CASSSVRGSNEQFF	TRBV5-1	TRBJ2-1	NA	NA
TGCGCCAGCAGCTTGGGGGCCCAAGGTCTCCCTGGAAACACCATATATTTT	CASSLGAQGLPGNTIYF	TRBV5-1	TRBJ1-3	NA	NA
TGTGCCAGCTCACCACCGACAGGGAAGCGATCTGGCTACACCTTC	CASSPPTGKRSGYTF	TRBV18	TRBJ1-2	NA	TRBD1
TGTGCCAGCAGCTTAGAACTCGGCTACAATGAGCAGTTCTTC	CASSLELGYNEQFF	TRBV7-9	TRBJ2-1	NA	NA
TGTGCCAGCAGCTTGGAGACAGCGGGTGGGGACTTGGAGACCCAGTACTTC	CASSLETAGGDLETQYF	TRBV5-6	TRBJ2-5	NA	NA
TGTGCCAGCAGTCATGGAAACACCATATATTTT	CASSHGNTIYF	TRBV25-1	TRBJ1-3	few	NA
TGTGCCAGCACCTTGACAGGGTTCTCCTACAATGAGCAGTTCTTC	CASTLTGFSYNEQFF	TRBV7-2	TRBJ2-1	NA	TRBD1
TGTGCCAGCAGTTTAGAAGGTTGGGATACTAGCGGGGGGCCGAGGAAGCAGTTCTTC	CASSLEGWDTSGGPRKQFF	TRBV27	TRBJ2-1	NA	TRBD2
TGTGCCAGCAGCCCGACTCTAGTAGCCTCCTACGAGCAGTACTTC	CASSPTLVASYEQYF	TRBV7-2	TRBJ2-7	NA	NA
TGTGCCAGCACCCTAGGAGCGGCCCGTCACACAGATACGCAGTATTTT	CASTLGAARHTDTQYF	TRBV2	TRBJ2-3	NA	NA
TGTGCCAGCAGCTTACTTGCGGGAGGGCCCACAGATACGCAGTATTTT	CASSLLAGGPTDTQYF	TRBV7-6	TRBJ2-3	NA	TRBD2
TGTGCCAGCAGCTCGACCGGGGAGCTGTTTTTT	CASSSTGELFF	TRBV7-2	TRBJ2-2	NA	NA
TGTGCCAGCAGCGTTAGCGGGGGGGCCGCACTGATCTACGAGCAGTACTTC	CASSVSGGAALIYEQYF	TRBV9	TRBJ2-7	few	TRBD2
TGTGCCAGCAGCACCCGGGACAGGGTAAGAGATACGCAGTATTTT	CASSTRDRVRDTQYF	TRBV14	TRBJ2-3	NA	TRBD1
TGTGCCAGCAGCAAAATTCGGGCGGGGGGGTCCTACAATGAGCAGTTCTTC	CASSKIRAGGSYNEQFF	TRBV2	TRBJ2-1	NA	TRBD2
TGTGCCAGCAGCGTTGCCCCGACGGGAGAGACCCAGTACTTC	CASSVAPTGETQYF	TRBV7-7	TRBJ2-5	NA	NA
TGTGCCAGCAGCTTAGTGGGGGCTTGGGGAGAGACCCAGTACTTC	CASSLVGAWGETQYF	TRBV7-7	TRBJ2-5	once	NA